This TCR beta chain was observed in a study of shared clonotypes between healthy human individuals. For the study at large: A donor's plate count was three for CD4 naive and three for CD4 memory; CD8 naive had two and CD8 memory one. Study outcomes and limitations: Rarefaction analysis demonstrated incomplete sorted-subset sequencing notwithstanding large depth. In contrast to clonotypes shared by all four donors, non-shared clonotypes had lower generation probabilities. Sampling used blood alone; tissue repertoires probably differ.

Germline V CDR1 and CDR2: SGHTA, FQGNSA. The V and J ends lost 6 bases and 5 bases respectively, with 20 bases between them. The CDR3 runs to 15 residues. Naive CD8 populations comprised CD45RO-negative cells positively selected for CCR7, excluding terminally differentiated effector memory CD45RA+ cells. Worth noting for this clone: The antigen remains undetermined.

Generated by immunoSEQ multiplex PCR, the TCRdb table keeps only in-frame clones and is missing some. The sample lists around 1,900,000 clones; 90% to 95% were seen once. The receptor comes from a man aged 18 to 30 in good health. Some clones in this sample may be carry-over from other donors' samples. Input material: naive CD8+ T cells from PBMCs. The chain uses TRBV7-2 and TRBJ2-7; possibly TRBD1 or TRBD2 for D (5 bases each). The CDR3 DNA reads as TGTGCCAGCAGATCCCCTCCGGGACCCCCTGACGAGCAGTACTTC. The encoded protein is CASRSPPGPPDEQYF.